This T cell receptor (beta chain) was retrieved from a study of PD-1 blockade in classical Hodgkin lymphoma. This clone has more than one count but fewer than ten. This CDR3 region has 13 residues. Germline CDR1 SGHRS, CDR2 YFSETQ. V was trimmed by 4 bases and J by 10 bases, leaving 17 bases between them. Brentuximab vedotin exposure varied, and every patient relapsed after autologous stem cell transplantation. Sequenced by immunoSEQ multiplex PCR; TCRdb stores in-frame clones only, minus some. Of around 42,000 clones listed, 60% to 75% are singletons. Material: peripheral blood mononuclear cells (PBMCs), obtained at baseline. This chain connects TRBV5-1 to TRBJ1-1; D not resolved. The clonotype comes from a human donor with classical Hodgkin lymphoma. This chain's CDR3 is CASSPDGSAAAFF. The CDR3 DNA sequence: TGCGCCAGCAGCCCGGATGGGTCGGCGGCAGCTTTCTTT.